This T cell receptor beta chain was captured by sequencing in a study of CD8 T cells in ankylosing spondylitis. Study-level findings and limits: Seemingly characteristic of ankylosing spondylitis blood was a TCR beta motif consisting of eight highly homologous variants. Past studies reported some motif variants in reactive arthritis synovial fluid and blood. Significant enrichment of disease-linked clones was reportedly seen in matched ankylosing spondylitis synovial fluid. Disease-associated clones were CD8+ and fairly uncommon in peripheral blood.

This clonotype appeared many times. The antigen remains undetermined. Libraries of TCR beta came from quantitative 5'-RACE with molecular barcodes. MiXCR was run by TCRdb on the 5' RACE reads, yielding one entry per CDR3 protein. Of about 500,000 distinct CDR3 sequences listed, approximately 5.3% are singletons. J lost 2 bases, V lost 8 bases, and 9 bases had no gene match. CDR3 size: 15 residues. The V gene's germline CDR1 is MNHEY and CDR2 SVGEGT. This receptor was taken from a male donor with ankylosing spondylitis. The chain joins TRBV6-2 or TRBV6-3 to TRBJ2-3, with 8 bases fitting TRBD2. The sequencing input was blood, either unsorted or a sorted T cell fraction (not recorded which). The CDR3 bases are TGTGCCAGCGCCCGCCTAGCGGGTACCACAGATACGCAGTATTTT. Protein sequence: CASARLAGTTDTQYF.